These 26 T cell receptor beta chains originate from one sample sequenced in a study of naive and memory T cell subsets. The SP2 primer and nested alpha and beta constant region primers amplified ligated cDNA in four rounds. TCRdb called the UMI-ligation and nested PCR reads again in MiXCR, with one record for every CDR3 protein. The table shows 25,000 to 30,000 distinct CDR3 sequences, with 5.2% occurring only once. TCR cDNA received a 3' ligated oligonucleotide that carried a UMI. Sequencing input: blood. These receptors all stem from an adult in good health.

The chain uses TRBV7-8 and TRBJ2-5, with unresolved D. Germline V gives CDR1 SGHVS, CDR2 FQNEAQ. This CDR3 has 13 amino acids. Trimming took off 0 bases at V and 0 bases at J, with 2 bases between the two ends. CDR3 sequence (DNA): TGTGCCAGCAGCTTAGCGCACCAAGAGACCCAGTACTTC. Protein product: CASSLAHQETQYF.

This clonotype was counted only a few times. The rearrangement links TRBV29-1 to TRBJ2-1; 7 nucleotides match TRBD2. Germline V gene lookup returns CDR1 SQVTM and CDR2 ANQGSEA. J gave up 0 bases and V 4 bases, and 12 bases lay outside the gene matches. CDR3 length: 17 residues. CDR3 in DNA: TGCAGCGTTGTAAGAGTGGGCGGGAGCCGCTCCTACAATGAGCAGTTCTTC. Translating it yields CSVVRVGGSRSYNEQFF.

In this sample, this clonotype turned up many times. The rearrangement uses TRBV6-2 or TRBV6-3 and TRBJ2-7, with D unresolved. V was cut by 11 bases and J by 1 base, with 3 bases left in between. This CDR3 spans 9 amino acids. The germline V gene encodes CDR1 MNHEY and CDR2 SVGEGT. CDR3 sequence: CAGSYEQYF. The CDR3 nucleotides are TGTGCCGGTTCCTACGAGCAGTACTTC.

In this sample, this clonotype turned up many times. The CDR3 is CASQDSFNQPQHF. The CDR3 region has the DNA TGTGCCAGCCAGGACAGTTTCAATCAGCCCCAGCATTTT. The chain recombines TRBV2 with TRBJ1-5; D is possibly TRBD1 (6 bases). The germline CDR1 and CDR2 sequences are SNHLY and FYNNEI. Trimming left V 8 bases short and J 3 bases short, with 11 bases between. This CDR3 is 13 amino acids long. Variable domain in full (rest from reference TRBV2 and TRBJ1-5): EPEVTQTPSHQVTQMGQEVILRCVPISNHLYFYWYRQILGQKVEFLVSFYNNEISEKSEIFDDQFSVERPDGSNFTLKIRSTKLEDSAMYFCASQDSFNQPQHFGDGTRLSIL.

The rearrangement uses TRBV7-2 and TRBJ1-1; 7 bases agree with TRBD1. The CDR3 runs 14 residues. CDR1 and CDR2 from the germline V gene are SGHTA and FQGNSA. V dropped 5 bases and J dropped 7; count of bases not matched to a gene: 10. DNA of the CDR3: TGTGCCAGCAGCCCCCAGGGGGGAAAGGGTGAAGCTTTCTTT. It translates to CASSPQGGKGEAFF.

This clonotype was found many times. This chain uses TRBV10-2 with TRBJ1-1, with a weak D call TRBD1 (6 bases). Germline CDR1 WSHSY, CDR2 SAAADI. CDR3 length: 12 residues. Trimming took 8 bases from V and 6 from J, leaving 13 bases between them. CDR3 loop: CASLEGGAEAFF. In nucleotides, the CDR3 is TGCGCCAGCCTTGAAGGGGGGGCTGAAGCTTTCTTT.

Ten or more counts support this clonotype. CDR3 DNA: TGTGCCAGCTCACCTCCGGGGGCGGATGGAAACACCATATATTTT. Translating it yields CASSPPGADGNTIYF. The chain employs TRBV18 and TRBJ1-3; perhaps TRBD1 as D (6 bases). V was shortened by 3 bases and J by 3 bases, with 12 bases between the two germline ends. Germline V lookup: CDR1 KGHSH, CDR2 LQKENI. There are 15 residues in the CDR3.

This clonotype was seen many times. The DNA of the CDR3 is TGTGCCAGCAGCTCGCCCGGGACTAGCGGACCGTTTGGTGTTTACGAGCAGTACTTC. This gives the protein CASSSPGTSGPFGVYEQYF. The rearrangement uses TRBV6-2 or TRBV6-3 and TRBJ2-7; 11 bases line up with TRBD2. CDR1 and CDR2 from the germline V gene are MNHEY and SVGEGT. The trim removed 6 bases at V and 4 bases at J, leaving 20 bases unmatched. The CDR3 length is 19 residues.

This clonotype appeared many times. CDR3 coding DNA: TGCAGTGCTAGCCACACACTGATGGGCGGCTTGAACACCGGGGAGCTGTTTTTT. Amino acids: CSASHTLMGGLNTGELFF. The V call is TRBV20-1, the J call TRBJ2-2; no firm D call. The length of the CDR3 is 18 residues. CDR1 DFQATT and CDR2 SNEGSKA come from the germline V gene (reference sequence). V was shortened by 3 bases and J by 1 base, with 21 bases between the two germline ends.

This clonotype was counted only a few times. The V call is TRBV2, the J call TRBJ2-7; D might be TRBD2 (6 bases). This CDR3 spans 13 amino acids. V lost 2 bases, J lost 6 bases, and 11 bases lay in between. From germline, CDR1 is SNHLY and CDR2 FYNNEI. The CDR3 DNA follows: TGTGCCAGCAGTGAAACCCGGGGGTCCGAGCAGTACTTC. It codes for CASSETRGSEQYF. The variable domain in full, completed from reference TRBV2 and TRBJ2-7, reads EPEVTQTPSHQVTQMGQEVILRCVPISNHLYFYWYRQILGQKVEFLVSFYNNEISEKSEIFDDQFSVERPDGSNFTLKIRSTKLEDSAMYFCASSETRGSEQYFGPGTRLTVT.

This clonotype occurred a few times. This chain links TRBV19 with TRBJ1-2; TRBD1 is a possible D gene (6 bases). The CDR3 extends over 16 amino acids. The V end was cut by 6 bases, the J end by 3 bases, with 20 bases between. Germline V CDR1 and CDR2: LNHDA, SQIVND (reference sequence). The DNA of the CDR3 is TGTGCCAGTAGGACCCTTGGGGGGCTTGGCGACTATGGCTACACCTTC. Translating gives CASRTLGGLGDYGYTF.

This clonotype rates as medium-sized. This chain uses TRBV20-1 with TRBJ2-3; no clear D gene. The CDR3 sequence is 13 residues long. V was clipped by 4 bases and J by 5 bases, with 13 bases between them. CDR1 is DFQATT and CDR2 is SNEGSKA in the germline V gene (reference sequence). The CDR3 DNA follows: TGCAGTGCTAAGGGTTTCTGGGGAGATACGCAGTATTTT. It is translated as CSAKGFWGDTQYF.

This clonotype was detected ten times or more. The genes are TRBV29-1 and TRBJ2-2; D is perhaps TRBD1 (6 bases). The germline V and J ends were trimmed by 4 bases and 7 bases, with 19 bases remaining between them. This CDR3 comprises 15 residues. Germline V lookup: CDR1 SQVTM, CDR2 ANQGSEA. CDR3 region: CSVGATGYRDGELFF. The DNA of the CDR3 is TGCAGCGTTGGAGCTACAGGGTATCGGGACGGGGAGCTGTTTTTT.

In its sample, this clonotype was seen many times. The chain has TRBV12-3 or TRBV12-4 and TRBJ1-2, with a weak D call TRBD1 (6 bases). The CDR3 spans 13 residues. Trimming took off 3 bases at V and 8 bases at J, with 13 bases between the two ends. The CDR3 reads CASSLWQGMGYTF. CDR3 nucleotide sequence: TGTGCCAGCAGTTTGTGGCAGGGGATGGGCTACACCTTC.

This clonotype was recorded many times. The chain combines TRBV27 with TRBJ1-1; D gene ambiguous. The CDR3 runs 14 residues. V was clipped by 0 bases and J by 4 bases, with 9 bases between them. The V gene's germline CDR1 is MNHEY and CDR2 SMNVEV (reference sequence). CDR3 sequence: CASSLSRRTTEAFF. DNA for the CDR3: TGTGCCAGCAGTTTATCCAGGAGGACCACTGAAGCTTTCTTT.

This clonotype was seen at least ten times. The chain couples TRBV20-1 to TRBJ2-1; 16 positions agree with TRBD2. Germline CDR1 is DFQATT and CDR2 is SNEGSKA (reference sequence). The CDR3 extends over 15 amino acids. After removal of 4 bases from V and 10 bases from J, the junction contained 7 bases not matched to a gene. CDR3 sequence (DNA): TGCAGTGCTATTCTAGGGACTAGCGGGAGGGGGGAGCAGTTCTTC. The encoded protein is CSAILGTSGRGEQFF.

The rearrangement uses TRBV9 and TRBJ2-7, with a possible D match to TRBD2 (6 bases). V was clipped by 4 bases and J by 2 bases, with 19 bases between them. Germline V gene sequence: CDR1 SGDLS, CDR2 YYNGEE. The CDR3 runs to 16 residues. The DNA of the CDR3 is TGTGCCAGCAGCACCACCGAGGGAGGTGCCCCCTACGAGCAGTACTTC. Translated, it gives CASSTTEGGAPYEQYF.

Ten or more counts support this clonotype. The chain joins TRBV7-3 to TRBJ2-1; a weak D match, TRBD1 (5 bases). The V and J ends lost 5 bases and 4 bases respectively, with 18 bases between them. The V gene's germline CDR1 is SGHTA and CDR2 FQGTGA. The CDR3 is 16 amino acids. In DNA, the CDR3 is TGTGCCAGCAGCCTGATAGGGGTACCTTCTTACAATGAGCAGTTCTTC. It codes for CASSLIGVPSYNEQFF.

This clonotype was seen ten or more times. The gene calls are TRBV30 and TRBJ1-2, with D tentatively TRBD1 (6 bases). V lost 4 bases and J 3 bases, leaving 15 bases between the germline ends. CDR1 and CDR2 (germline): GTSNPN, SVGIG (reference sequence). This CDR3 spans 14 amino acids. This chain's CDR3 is CAWTWKGGYYGYTF. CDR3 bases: TGTGCCTGGACCTGGAAGGGGGGGTACTATGGCTACACCTTC.

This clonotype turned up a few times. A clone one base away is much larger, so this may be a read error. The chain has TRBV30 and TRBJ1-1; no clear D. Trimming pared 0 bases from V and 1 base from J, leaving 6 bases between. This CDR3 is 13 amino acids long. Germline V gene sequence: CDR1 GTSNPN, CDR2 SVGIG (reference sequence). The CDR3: CAWSVGWNTEAFF. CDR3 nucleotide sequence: TGTGCCTGGAGTGTTGGGTGGAACACTGAAGCTTTCTTT.

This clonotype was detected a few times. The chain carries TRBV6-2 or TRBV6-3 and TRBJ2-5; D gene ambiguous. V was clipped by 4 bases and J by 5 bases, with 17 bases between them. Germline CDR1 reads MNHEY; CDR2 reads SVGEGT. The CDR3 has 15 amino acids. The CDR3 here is CASSFFPTVGETQYF. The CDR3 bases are TGTGCCAGCAGTTTCTTCCCGACGGTTGGGGAGACCCAGTACTTC.

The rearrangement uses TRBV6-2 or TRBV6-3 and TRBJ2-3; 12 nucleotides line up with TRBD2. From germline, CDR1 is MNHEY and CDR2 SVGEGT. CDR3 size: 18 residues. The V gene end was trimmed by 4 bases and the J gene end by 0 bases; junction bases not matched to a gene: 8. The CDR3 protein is CASSWSPGTSGSTDTQYF. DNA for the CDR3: TGTGCCAGCAGTTGGTCTCCCGGGACTAGCGGGAGCACAGATACGCAGTATTTT.

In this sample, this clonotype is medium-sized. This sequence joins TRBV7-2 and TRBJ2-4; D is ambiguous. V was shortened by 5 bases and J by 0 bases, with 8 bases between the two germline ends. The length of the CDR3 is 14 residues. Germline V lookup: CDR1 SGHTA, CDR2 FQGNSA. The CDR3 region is CASSPRLAKNIQYF. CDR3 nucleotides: TGTGCCAGCAGCCCCCGGCTAGCCAAAAACATTCAGTACTTC. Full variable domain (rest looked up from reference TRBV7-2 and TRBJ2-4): GAGVSQSPSNKVTEKGKDVELRCDPISGHTALYWYRQSLGQGLEFLIYFQGNSAPDKSGLPSDRFSAERTGGSVSTLTIQRTQQEDSAVYLCASSPRLAKNIQYFGAGTRLSVL.

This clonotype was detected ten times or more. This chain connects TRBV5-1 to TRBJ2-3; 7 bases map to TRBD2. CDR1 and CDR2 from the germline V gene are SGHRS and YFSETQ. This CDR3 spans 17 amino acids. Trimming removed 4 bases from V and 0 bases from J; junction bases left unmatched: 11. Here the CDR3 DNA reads TGCGCCAGCAGCAGGATGAGTACTAGCGCCAGCACAGATACGCAGTATTTT. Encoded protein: CASSRMSTSASTDTQYF.

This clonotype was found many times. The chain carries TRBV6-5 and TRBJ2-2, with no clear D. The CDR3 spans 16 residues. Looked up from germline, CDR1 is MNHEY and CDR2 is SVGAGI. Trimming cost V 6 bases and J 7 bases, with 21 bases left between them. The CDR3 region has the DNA TGTGCCAGCAGACCTGGGGTCCCCCGGCGCGGCGGGGAGCTGTTTTTT. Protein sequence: CASRPGVPRRGGELFF.

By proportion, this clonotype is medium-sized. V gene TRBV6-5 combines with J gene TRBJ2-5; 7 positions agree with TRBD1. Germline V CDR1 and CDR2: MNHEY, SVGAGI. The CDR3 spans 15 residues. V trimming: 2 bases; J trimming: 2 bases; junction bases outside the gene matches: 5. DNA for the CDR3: TGTGCCAGCAGTTACATCGGACAGGATCAAGAGACCCAGTACTTC. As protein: CASSYIGQDQETQYF.